Below are 25 T cell receptor beta chains sequenced from a single sample in a study of shared clonotypes between healthy human individuals. Repertoires were generated with immunoSEQ multiplex PCR, while TCRdb's copy carries only in-frame clones and drops some. The data contain millions of clones, about 93% of them singletons. CD45RO negativity and positive selection for CCR7 defined naive CD8 cells, a population that excluded terminally differentiated effector memory CD45RA+ cells. The sample comprised naive CD8+ T cells from PBMCs. The receptors originated from a man aged 18 to 35 in good health. Some clones in this sample may be carry-over from other donors' samples.

This clone is a singleton in its sample. This chain links TRBV5-6 with TRBJ2-7; 9 bases align to TRBD2. V lost 6 bases and J lost 1; bases outside the gene matches: 11. The CDR3 loop spans 16 amino acids. Germline-derived CDR1 and CDR2 are SGHDT and YYEEEE. CDR3 loop: CASTSVGLAGSYEQYF. The CDR3 DNA sequence: TGTGCCAGCACCTCTGTGGGGCTAGCGGGATCCTACGAGCAGTACTTC.

The gene calls are TRBV11-2 and TRBJ1-1; the D is unclear. With 0 bases removed from V and 1 base from J, the gap between germline ends came to 9 bases. This CDR3 is built from 15 residues. The germline CDR1 and CDR2 sequences are SGHAT and FQNNGV. CDR3 loop: CASSLDARQNTEAFF. DNA for the CDR3: TGTGCCAGCAGCTTAGATGCCAGGCAGAACACTGAAGCTTTCTTT.

The chain recombines TRBV6-6 with TRBJ2-1, with 7 bases identical to TRBD2. Germline CDR1 MNHNY, CDR2 SVGAGI (reference sequence). The CDR3 is 15 amino acids. With 8 bases clipped from V and 4 bases from J, the junction kept 11 bases outside the gene matches. DNA for the CDR3: TGTGCCAGCGGCCCTAGCGGACGAAGTTACAATGAGCAGTTCTTC. Protein sequence: CASGPSGRSYNEQFF.

This chain's CDR3 is CASSHIGRRDGYTF. The CDR3 DNA sequence: TGCGCCAGCAGCCATATCGGGAGGCGGGATGGCTACACCTTC. The chain carries TRBV4-1 and TRBJ1-2, with D unclear. The CDR3 runs 14 residues. Per the germline V gene, CDR1 is MGHRA and CDR2 is YSYEKL. Trimming pared 3 bases from V and 6 bases from J, leaving 14 bases between.

As DNA, the CDR3 is TGTGCCAGCAGCCCGGCCTCCTACGAGCAGTACTTC. This codes for CASSPASYEQYF. V gene TRBV11-2 combines with J gene TRBJ2-7, with unresolved D. Germline CDR1 reads SGHAT; CDR2 reads FQNNGV. This CDR3 contains 12 residues. With 5 bases removed from V and 0 bases from J, the gap between germline ends came to 5 bases.

The genes are TRBV29-1 and TRBJ2-2; either TRBD1 or TRBD2 may supply D (5 bases each). The V end lost 2 bases, the J end lost 2 bases, and 12 bases lay between the germline ends. There are 15 residues in the CDR3. Germline CDR1 reads SQVTM; CDR2 reads ANQGSEA. The CDR3 sequence: CSVETMGENTGELFF. In DNA, the CDR3 is TGCAGCGTTGAAACAATGGGGGAAAACACCGGGGAGCTGTTTTTT.

This clone was observed a single time. The same CDR3 also results from other DNA sequences found in this sample. V and J are TRBV13 and TRBJ2-5; no firm D call. V dropped 3 bases and J dropped 2 bases, with 7 bases sitting between them. CDR1 is PRHDT and CDR2 is FYEKMQ in the germline V gene (reference sequence). The CDR3 length is 13 residues. CDR3 protein: CASSFDGQETQYF. CDR3 bases: TGTGCCAGCAGCTTTGACGGACAAGAGACCCAGTACTTC.

This chain connects TRBV7-9 to TRBJ2-1; TRBD1 matches at 7 bases. The V gene's germline CDR1 is SEHNR and CDR2 FQNEAQ (reference sequence). There are 16 residues in the CDR3. The V segment lost 5 bases and the J segment 7 bases; nucleotides outside the gene matches: 14. The CDR3 sequence: CASSNTGQSNYNEQFF. In DNA, the CDR3 is TGTGCCAGCAGCAACACGGGACAGTCCAACTATAATGAGCAGTTCTTC. The whole variable domain, remainder taken from reference TRBV7-9 and TRBJ2-1, is DTGVSQNPRHKITKRGQNVTFRCDPISEHNRLYWYRQTLGQGPEFLTYFQNEAQLEKSRLLSDRFSAERPKGSFSTLEIQRTEQGDSAMYLCASSNTGQSNYNEQFFGPGTRLTVL.

The V and J genes are TRBV27 and TRBJ2-7; D unclear. CDR1 is MNHEY and CDR2 is SMNVEV in the germline V gene (reference sequence). This CDR3 region has 15 residues. With 4 bases removed from V and 1 base from J, the gap between germline ends came to 14 bases. In DNA form, the CDR3 reads TGTGCCAGCAGTTGGAGTTATACCTCTTCCTACGAGCAGTACTTC. Its translation is CASSWSYTSSYEQYF.

The chain links TRBV7-9 to TRBJ1-2; D is uncertain. V was cut by 5 bases and J by 3 bases, with 7 bases left in between. This CDR3 contains 12 residues. CDR1 and CDR2 from the germline V gene are SEHNR and FQNEAQ (reference sequence). This chain's CDR3 is CASSTQYYGYTF. Written as DNA, the CDR3 is TGTGCCAGCAGCACCCAGTACTATGGCTACACCTTC.

As regards this clone: Other nucleotide sequences in the sample specify the same CDR3. J is TRBJ2-1 and V is TRBV6-5; D gene unclear. The germline gives CDR1 MNHEY, CDR2 SVGAGI. The CDR3 length is 15 residues. Trimming removed 2 bases from V and 0 bases from J, with 8 bases in between. The CDR3 reads CASSYDRSSYNEQFF. For the CDR3, the DNA is TGTGCCAGCAGTTACGACCGCAGCTCCTACAATGAGCAGTTCTTC.

J is TRBJ2-5 and V is TRBV6-5, with a weak D call TRBD2 (5 bases). Germline V gene data show CDR1 as MNHEY and CDR2 as SVGAGI. V lost 8 bases to trimming and J lost 5 bases, with 9 bases between them. This CDR3 contains 11 residues. The CDR3 sequence is CASGLGETQYF. Here the CDR3 DNA reads TGTGCCAGCGGACTCGGGGAGACCCAGTACTTC.

This chain connects TRBV10-2 to TRBJ2-7; 13 positions match TRBD2. Unmatched junction bases numbered 5, after V lost 6 bases and J lost 6 bases. The CDR3 runs 14 residues. Germline-derived CDR1 and CDR2 are WSHSY and SAAADI. The CDR3 nucleotides are TGCGCCAGCAGGGGTGGACTAGCGGGAGTCGAGCAGTACTTC. Translated, it gives CASRGGLAGVEQYF.

The chain links TRBV6-5 to TRBJ1-1; D unclear. The V gene's germline CDR1 is MNHEY and CDR2 SVGAGI. The CDR3 spans 13 residues. Trimming took off 8 bases at V and 1 base at J, with 11 bases between the two ends. The CDR3 loop is CASLSSSNTEAFF. In DNA, the CDR3 is TGTGCCAGCTTAAGCAGTTCGAACACTGAAGCTTTCTTT.

The chain links TRBV7-9 to TRBJ2-5; 7 bases line up with TRBD1. The junction had 10 bases not matched to a gene; V was cut back by 4 bases and J by 2 bases. From germline, CDR1 is SEHNR and CDR2 FQNEAQ (reference sequence). This CDR3 is built from 16 residues. The CDR3 DNA reads TGTGCCAGCAGCTCTAGGGGGCGGGTCGTACAAGAGACCCAGTACTTC. Translated, it gives CASSSRGRVVQETQYF.

Comment on this clone: The sample carries other DNA sequences with the same CDR3. The rearrangement joins TRBV6-5 to TRBJ2-7; TRBD1 aligns across 10 bases. Germline V gene data show CDR1 as MNHEY and CDR2 as SVGAGI. The CDR3 is made up of 13 amino acids. V gave up 6 bases and J gave up 7 bases; unmatched junction bases: 6. Here the CDR3 DNA reads TGTGCCAGCAGGCGGGACAGGGGCGGGGAGCAGTACTTC. Its protein product is CASRRDRGGEQYF.

The V and J genes are TRBV10-2 and TRBJ2-7, with 10 bases that match TRBD2. Germline CDR1 reads WSHSY; CDR2 reads SAAADI. The CDR3 has 20 residues. V dropped 1 base and J dropped 5; count of bases not matched to a gene: 20. The CDR3 DNA sequence: TGCGCCAGCAGTGAGTTTACCAATCCTAGCGGGCTAGCGGGAGTTCACGAGCAGTACTTC. Translated: CASSEFTNPSGLAGVHEQYF.

The chain joins TRBV27 to TRBJ1-4; D remains unclear. Germline CDR1 and CDR2: MNHEY and SMNVEV (reference sequence). This CDR3 is 14 amino acids long. The V and J ends lost 3 bases and 2 bases respectively, with 7 bases between them. The CDR3 DNA reads TGTGCCAGCAGTTTTTTCGGCACTAATGAAAAACTGTTTTTT. Translated: CASSFFGTNEKLFF.

The chain joins TRBV30 to TRBJ2-7; a weak D match, TRBD1 (5 bases). With 3 bases removed from V and 1 base from J, the gap between germline ends came to 7 bases. The CDR3 loop spans 12 amino acids. The germline V gene encodes CDR1 GTSNPN and CDR2 SVGIG (reference sequence). The CDR3 DNA reads as TGTGCCTGGAGGGACAAATCCTACGAGCAGTACTTC. This sequence encodes CAWRDKSYEQYF.

The chain is built from TRBV6-5 and TRBJ1-2; D ambiguous. The CDR3 sequence is 14 residues long. V was cut by 0 bases and J by 4 bases, with 9 bases left in between. CDR1 and CDR2 from the germline V gene are MNHEY and SVGAGI. The CDR3 loop is CASSYSESGYGYTF. The CDR3 coding sequence is TGTGCCAGCAGTTACTCGGAGTCGGGCTATGGCTACACCTTC.

Note on this clone: Additional DNA sequences in this sample encode the identical CDR3. J is TRBJ1-5 and V is TRBV28; 8 positions agree with TRBD1. The junction had 3 bases not matched to a gene; V was cut back by 5 bases and J by 3 bases. CDR3 length: 14 amino acids. Germline V lookup: CDR1 MDHEN, CDR2 SYDVKM. The CDR3 loop is CASSPGGYNQPQHF. CDR3 nucleotide sequence: TGTGCCAGCAGTCCAGGGGGCTACAATCAGCCCCAGCATTTT.

About this clone itself: The identical CDR3 is also encoded by other nucleotide sequences in the sample. The chain links TRBV28 to TRBJ2-7; D may be TRBD2 (6 bases). The ends were cut back, 6 bases at V and 1 base at J, with 13 bases in the middle. The length of the CDR3 is 14 residues. CDR1 and CDR2 (germline): MDHEN, SYDVKM. The CDR3 reads CASSLAGGSYEQYF. CDR3 DNA sequence: TGTGCCAGCAGCCTCGCTGGGGGGTCCTACGAGCAGTACTTC.

This chain links TRBV5-1 with TRBJ1-2; a weak D match, TRBD1 (5 bases). Trimming removed 3 bases from V and 4 bases from J, with 19 bases in between. The CDR3 consists of 16 residues. Germline V CDR1 and CDR2: SGHRS, YFSETQ. The CDR3 loop is CASSYEPSDRGYGYTF. CDR3 bases: TGCGCCAGCAGCTATGAGCCCTCCGACAGAGGCTATGGCTACACCTTC.

The chain links TRBV5-1 to TRBJ2-7, with 9 bases fitting TRBD2. CDR1 and CDR2 from the germline V gene are SGHRS and YFSETQ. Unmatched junction bases numbered 10, after V lost 3 bases and J lost 3 bases. The CDR3 loop spans 16 amino acids. CDR3 sequence (DNA): TGCGCCAGCAGCTCCCCCGGGGCTAGCGGGAACTACGAGCAGTACTTC. This sequence encodes CASSSPGASGNYEQYF. The complete variable domain, with remaining parts taken from reference TRBV5-1 and TRBJ2-7, reads KAGVTQTPRYLIKTRGQQVTLSCSPISGHRSVSWYQQTPGQGLQFLFEYFSETQRNKGNFPGRFSGRQFSNSRSEMNVSTLELGDSALYLCASSSPGASGNYEQYFGPGTRLTVT.

V usage is TRBV10-1 and J usage is TRBJ2-1; tentative D call: TRBD1 (7 bases). The CDR3 contains 15 residues. V lost 4 bases and J lost 5, with 15 bases in between. Germline CDR1 WNHNN, CDR2 SYGVQD (reference sequence). The CDR3 DNA sequence: TGCGCCAGCAGTGCCAGGGGGGCCCTTCACAATGAGCAGTTCTTC. Protein sequence: CASSARGALHNEQFF.